A single T cell receptor (beta chain) is shown here with its context. The antigen remains unidentified. Uncontrolled infections, other autoimmune diseases, pregnancy or lactation barred patients from enrollment. V shed 7 bases and J 5 bases; nucleotides not matched to a gene: 7. The CDR3 is made up of 13 amino acids. Germline CDR1 is ENHRY and CDR2 is SYGVKD. TCR beta CDR3 regions were amplified from RNA transcripts. Second-round multiplex PCR followed a first-round RT-PCR using HTBI primers. TCRdb re-derived calls from the multiplex PCR reads in MiXCR, one entry per CDR3 protein. The data contain about 1.1 million distinct CDR3 sequences, less than 45% of them singletons. The source of the sample is a study of Graves' ophthalmopathy and Graves' hyperthyroidism. Study results and caveats: With more than 60% sensitivity and approximately 72% specificity, the model predicted ophthalmopathy progression. From stable hyperthyroidism, ophthalmopathy was separated by a 13-signature model with about 88% sensitivity and about 81% specificity.

The chain links TRBV10-3 to TRBJ2-5; 7 nucleotides line up with TRBD2. The TCR sequence derives from an adult man with Graves' hyperthyroidism. The specimen was peripheral blood or thyroid tissue (not recorded which). The CDR3 DNA reads as TGTGCCATCAAAGCGGGGCCCGTGGAGACCCAGTACTTC. This gives the protein CAIKAGPVETQYF.